Each of the 28 T cell receptor beta chains below was sequenced from the same sample in a study of graft-versus-host responses after intestinal transplantation. These receptors have no identified antigens. Here immunoSEQ multiplex PCR was the method, and the copy in TCRdb shows in-frame clones only, minus some. The sample includes about 27,000 clones, more than 75% of them seen just once. The source material was unstimulated CD8+ T cells sorted from spleen or lymph node cells, sampled before transplant. The receptors derive from a human donor who was the organ donor for an intestinal transplant.

J is TRBJ2-3 and V is TRBV4-1; D not certain. There are 14 residues in the CDR3. Germline V gene sequence: CDR1 MGHRA, CDR2 YSYEKL. The V gene lost 3 bases and the J gene lost 2 bases, with 9 bases spanning the gap. The DNA for the CDR3 is TGCGCCAGCAGCCATATAACAGCCACAGATACGCAGTATTTT. Protein product: CASSHITATDTQYF.

The genes are TRBV7-6 and TRBJ2-1; TRBD2 matches 9 bases. The CDR3 is 15 amino acids. Germline-derived CDR1 and CDR2 are SGHVS and FNYEAQ. Losses at the gene ends were 5 bases for V and 6 bases for J; bases not matched to a gene: 8. In DNA form, the CDR3 reads TGTGCCAGCAGCCCTCGGGCTAGCGGGATCAATGAGCAGTTCTTC. This sequence encodes CASSPRASGINEQFF.

In its sample, this clone was seen a few times. This CDR3 reads CASSVGDFTYEQYF. CDR3 bases: TGTGCCAGCAGCGTAGGGGACTTCACCTACGAGCAGTACTTC. J is TRBJ2-7 and V is TRBV9; D is possibly TRBD2 (6 bases). The CDR3 length is 14 residues. The V gene's germline CDR1 is SGDLS and CDR2 YYNGEE. Trimming took off 0 bases at V and 2 bases at J, with 9 bases between the two ends.

This chain connects TRBV4-3 to TRBJ2-1; D is ambiguous. The CDR3 sequence is 15 residues long. Trimming removed 2 bases from V and 8 bases from J, with 16 bases in between. Germline V lookup: CDR1 LGHNA, CDR2 YSLEER. This CDR3 is CASSQSFLGLDEQFF. In nucleotides, the CDR3 is TGCGCCAGCAGCCAATCTTTCCTAGGGTTGGATGAGCAGTTCTTC.

This clone was counted a single time. The J gene is TRBJ1-2, the V gene TRBV27; D ambiguous. Germline V gene sequence: CDR1 MNHEY, CDR2 SMNVEV (reference sequence). The length of the CDR3 is 14 residues. The V end lost 6 bases, the J end lost 4 bases, and 15 bases lay between the germline ends. CDR3 protein: CASSPSPEGYGYTF. DNA for the CDR3: TGTGCCAGCAGCCCCTCGCCAGAAGGCTATGGCTACACCTTC.

This clone was counted only a few times. J is TRBJ2-1 and V is TRBV5-1; D possibly matches TRBD1 or TRBD2 (5 bases each). V was shortened by 0 bases and J by 2 bases, with 12 bases between the two germline ends. CDR1 and CDR2 (germline): SGHRS, YFSETQ. CDR3 length: 16 residues. CDR3 residues: CASSLAPGAPYNEQFF. The CDR3 DNA sequence: TGCGCCAGCAGCTTGGCCCCCGGGGCCCCCTACAATGAGCAGTTCTTC.

J is TRBJ2-7 and V is TRBV19; 7 bases line up with TRBD2. The CDR3 totals 13 residues. Germline lookup yields CDR1 LNHDA and CDR2 SQIVND (reference sequence). Losses at the gene ends were 5 bases for V and 7 bases for J; bases not matched to a gene: 8. The CDR3: CASSPGREGEQYF. DNA of the CDR3: TGTGCCAGTAGTCCTGGGAGGGAAGGGGAGCAGTACTTC. Using reference TRBV19 and TRBJ2-7 for the parts outside the CDR3, the full variable domain is DGGITQSPKYLFRKEGQNVTLSCEQNLNHDAMYWYRQDPGQGLRLIYYSQIVNDFQKGDIAEGYSVSREKKESFPLTVTSAQKNPTAFYLCASSPGREGEQYFGPGTRLTVT.

V usage is TRBV6-6 and J usage is TRBJ2-2, with D unresolved. In germline, CDR1 is MNHNY, CDR2 SVGAGI (reference sequence). The V end lost 0 bases, the J end lost 7 bases, and 3 bases lay between the germline ends. There are 12 residues in the CDR3. The CDR3 nucleotides are TGTGCCAGCAGTTACTCGGGCGGGGAGCTGTTTTTT. Residues: CASSYSGGELFF.

In this sample, this clone turned up once. The chain links TRBV19 to TRBJ2-2, with 9 bases matching TRBD1. The V gene end was trimmed by 1 base and the J gene end by 7 bases; junction bases not matched to a gene: 1. This CDR3 contains 14 residues. CDR1 is LNHDA and CDR2 is SQIVND in the germline V gene (reference sequence). The CDR3 DNA is TGTGCCAGTAGTATAGGACAGGGGGACGGGGAGCTGTTTTTT. Its translation: CASSIGQGDGELFF.

J is TRBJ2-3 and V is TRBV15; D gene unclear. The CDR3 runs 15 residues. Germline V lookup: CDR1 LNHNV, CDR2 YYDKDF (reference sequence). V was pared by 1 base and J by 3 bases, with 11 bases between. CDR3 in DNA: TGTGCCACCAGCAGAGCCCAAGAGTGGACAGATACGCAGTATTTT. It specifies CATSRAQEWTDTQYF.

The V call is TRBV4-3, the J call TRBJ2-7; D is uncertain. Per germline, CDR1 LGHNA and CDR2 YSLEER. V was shortened by 0 bases and J by 4 bases, with 13 bases between the two germline ends. The CDR3 is 15 residues long. CDR3 amino acids: CASSQEKAEIYEQYF. CDR3 nucleotide sequence: TGCGCCAGCAGCCAAGAAAAGGCCGAAATATACGAGCAGTACTTC.

The sample holds a few counts of this clone. The chain recombines TRBV19 with TRBJ1-2, with D possibly being TRBD1 (5 bases). The CDR3 is 16 residues long. V lost 3 bases to trimming and J lost 6 bases, with 20 bases between them. Germline V gene lookup returns CDR1 LNHDA and CDR2 SQIVND (reference sequence). CDR3 amino acids: CASSILRDGAVDGYTF. DNA of the CDR3: TGTGCCAGTAGTATCCTCAGGGACGGGGCGGTAGATGGCTACACCTTC. The full variable domain, with the rest looked up from reference TRBV19 and TRBJ1-2, is DGGITQSPKYLFRKEGQNVTLSCEQNLNHDAMYWYRQDPGQGLRLIYYSQIVNDFQKGDIAEGYSVSREKKESFPLTVTSAQKNPTAFYLCASSILRDGAVDGYTFGSGTRLTVV.

The chain recombines TRBV19 with TRBJ1-2; TRBD1 matches at 10 bases. The CDR3 has 14 residues. Germline CDR1 LNHDA, CDR2 SQIVND (reference sequence). V trimming: 5 bases; J trimming: 6 bases; junction bases outside the gene matches: 6. Here the CDR3 reads CASSPGQGVHGYTF. CDR3 bases: TGTGCCAGTAGTCCCGGACAGGGGGTCCATGGCTACACCTTC. Full variable domain (rest looked up from reference TRBV19 and TRBJ1-2): DGGITQSPKYLFRKEGQNVTLSCEQNLNHDAMYWYRQDPGQGLRLIYYSQIVNDFQKGDIAEGYSVSREKKESFPLTVTSAQKNPTAFYLCASSPGQGVHGYTFGSGTRLTVV.

The table lists this clone with a count of one. V is TRBV11-3 and J is TRBJ1-1; D is possibly TRBD1 (5 bases). CDR3 length: 15 residues. Germline CDR1 SGHNT, CDR2 YENEEA. Trimming removed 7 bases from V and 0 bases from J, with 15 bases in between. CDR3 nucleotide sequence: TGTGCCAGCACCTTCGGGGACTTCATGAACACTGAAGCTTTCTTT. It translates to CASTFGDFMNTEAFF.

The genes are TRBV6-1 and TRBJ1-2, with 9 positions matching TRBD1. V dropped 2 bases and J dropped 6; count of bases not matched to a gene: 7. CDR1 and CDR2 from the germline V gene are MNHNS and SASEGT. CDR3 length: 15 residues. DNA of the CDR3: TGTGCCAGCAGTGAATTCGGGACAGGGATTAATGGCTACACCTTC. Translating gives CASSEFGTGINGYTF.

The chain is built from TRBV27 and TRBJ1-5; 8 bases are a match to TRBD1. In germline, CDR1 is MNHEY, CDR2 SMNVEV (reference sequence). The junction had 7 bases not matched to a gene; V was cut back by 8 bases and J by 4 bases. This CDR3 comprises 14 residues. The CDR3 sequence: CASGNRGSNQPQHF. The CDR3 coding sequence is TGTGCCAGCGGGAACAGGGGGTCAAATCAGCCCCAGCATTTT.

The V call is TRBV13, the J call TRBJ1-2; tentatively, D is TRBD1 (5 bases). Germline V gene lookup returns CDR1 PRHDT and CDR2 FYEKMQ (reference sequence). CDR3 length equals 16 residues. Trimming took 3 bases from V and 4 from J, leaving 18 bases between them. The chain's CDR3 is CASSLATGAPFYGYTF. The CDR3 coding sequence is TGTGCCAGCAGCTTGGCCACAGGTGCCCCGTTCTATGGCTACACCTTC.

This clone appeared a few times. The rearrangement uses TRBV19 and TRBJ1-4, with unresolved D. The length of the CDR3 is 12 residues. CDR1 is LNHDA, CDR2 SQIVND, per germline (reference sequence). Trimming took 5 bases from V and 4 from J, leaving 5 bases between them. CDR3 sequence (DNA): TGTGCCAGTAGTCTCAGTAATGAAAAACTGTTTTTT. Amino acids: CASSLSNEKLFF.

The chain carries TRBV19 and TRBJ2-1; 10 bases match TRBD2. The CDR3 sequence is 14 residues long. Losses at the gene ends were 7 bases for V and 3 bases for J; bases not matched to a gene: 3. Germline V gene sequence: CDR1 LNHDA, CDR2 SQIVND (reference sequence). Here the CDR3 reads CASNLAGDYNEQFF. CDR3 nucleotides: TGTGCCAGTAACCTAGCGGGAGACTACAATGAGCAGTTCTTC.

This clone was recorded once. The rearrangement uses TRBV29-1 and TRBJ2-1; D is unresolved. Germline CDR1 and CDR2: SQVTM and ANQGSEA. The CDR3 is made up of 14 amino acids. Between the trimmed V and J ends, which lost 3 bases and 7 bases, there was a span of 16 bases. The CDR3 spells CSVDAGPAGNEQFF. DNA of the CDR3: TGCAGCGTTGATGCCGGGCCCGCAGGAAATGAGCAGTTCTTC.

The sample holds one count of this clone. CDR3 amino acids: CASRDQPKGNEKLFF. In nucleotides, the CDR3 is TGTGCCAGCAGGGACCAACCTAAGGGAAATGAAAAACTGTTTTTT. The rearrangement links TRBV6-1 to TRBJ1-4; D call uncertain. Germline V gene sequence: CDR1 MNHNS, CDR2 SASEGT. The CDR3 is 15 amino acids. Trimming stripped 6 bases from V and 5 bases from J, with 16 bases between.

This clone came up once. The rearrangement joins TRBV4-3 to TRBJ2-7; 7 bases match TRBD2. This CDR3 has 15 residues. The germline V gene encodes CDR1 LGHNA and CDR2 YSLEER. Unmatched junction bases numbered 5, after V lost 1 base and J lost 2 bases. In DNA form, the CDR3 reads TGCGCCAGCAGCCAAGTTGGGGGGGGGACCTACGAGCAGTACTTC. Translating it yields CASSQVGGGTYEQYF.

V usage is TRBV9 and J usage is TRBJ2-5; 12 bases line up with TRBD2. The V gene's germline CDR1 is SGDLS and CDR2 YYNGEE. The length of the CDR3 is 15 residues. The V segment lost 0 bases and the J segment 4 bases; nucleotides outside the gene matches: 1. The CDR3 DNA reads TGTGCCAGCAGCGTAGCTAGCGGGGGGGCAGAGACCCAGTACTTC. It specifies CASSVASGGAETQYF.

The genes are TRBV4-1 and TRBJ1-2; 8 bases are a match to TRBD1. The CDR3 length is 13 residues. V was pared by 2 bases and J by 5 bases, with 1 base of the junction left unmatched. The germline V gene encodes CDR1 MGHRA and CDR2 YSYEKL. The CDR3 reads CASSQTGGYGYTF. The CDR3 region has the DNA TGCGCCAGCAGCCAAACAGGGGGATATGGCTACACCTTC.

This clone was detected once. The rearrangement uses TRBV19 and TRBJ2-1; TRBD2 agrees at 12 bases. Germline CDR1 reads LNHDA; CDR2 reads SQIVND (reference sequence). The CDR3 spans 15 residues. V shed 5 bases, J shed 4 bases, and the junction held 3 bases outside the gene matches. CDR3 residues: CASSLGLAGYNEQFF. The CDR3 bases are TGTGCCAGTAGTCTCGGACTAGCGGGGTACAATGAGCAGTTCTTC.

This clone was counted between two and nine times. J is TRBJ1-2 and V is TRBV5-1; D perhaps matches TRBD1 (6 bases). V shed 6 bases and J shed 8 bases, with 20 bases lying between them. Germline V gene data show CDR1 as SGHRS and CDR2 as YFSETQ. CDR3 length: 14 amino acids. The CDR3, as DNA: TGCGCCAGCAAGGTGGGGCCGGGGGCGTTAGGCTACACCTTC. Its protein is CASKVGPGALGYTF.

This clone showed up just once. The chain recombines TRBV7-2 with TRBJ2-3; 8 nucleotides line up with TRBD2. Germline V gene sequence: CDR1 SGHTA, CDR2 FQGNSA. The CDR3 runs 15 residues. V lost 3 bases and J lost 1; bases outside the gene matches: 3. CDR3 in DNA: TGTGCCAGCAGCTTGGGACTAGGTGGCACAGATACGCAGTATTTT. Encoded protein: CASSLGLGGTDTQYF.

This clone came up a few times. The chain has TRBV7-2 and TRBJ2-3; 10 nucleotides match TRBD2. CDR3 length: 15 amino acids. Germline V gene lookup returns CDR1 SGHTA and CDR2 FQGNSA. J was trimmed by 2 bases and V by 3 bases; bases with no gene match: 2. For the CDR3, the DNA is TGTGCCAGCAGCTTCGGACTAGCGGACACAGATACGCAGTATTTT. It codes for CASSFGLADTDTQYF.